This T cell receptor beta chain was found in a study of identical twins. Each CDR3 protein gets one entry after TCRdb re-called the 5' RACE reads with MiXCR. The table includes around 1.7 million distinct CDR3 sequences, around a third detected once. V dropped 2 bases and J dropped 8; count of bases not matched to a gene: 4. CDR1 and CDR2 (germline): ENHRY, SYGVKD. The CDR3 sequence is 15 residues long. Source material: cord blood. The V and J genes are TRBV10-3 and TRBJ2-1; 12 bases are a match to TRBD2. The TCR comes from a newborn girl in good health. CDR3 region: CAISEPGLAGHEQFF. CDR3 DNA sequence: TGTGCCATCAGTGAGCCCGGACTAGCGGGACATGAGCAGTTCTTC.